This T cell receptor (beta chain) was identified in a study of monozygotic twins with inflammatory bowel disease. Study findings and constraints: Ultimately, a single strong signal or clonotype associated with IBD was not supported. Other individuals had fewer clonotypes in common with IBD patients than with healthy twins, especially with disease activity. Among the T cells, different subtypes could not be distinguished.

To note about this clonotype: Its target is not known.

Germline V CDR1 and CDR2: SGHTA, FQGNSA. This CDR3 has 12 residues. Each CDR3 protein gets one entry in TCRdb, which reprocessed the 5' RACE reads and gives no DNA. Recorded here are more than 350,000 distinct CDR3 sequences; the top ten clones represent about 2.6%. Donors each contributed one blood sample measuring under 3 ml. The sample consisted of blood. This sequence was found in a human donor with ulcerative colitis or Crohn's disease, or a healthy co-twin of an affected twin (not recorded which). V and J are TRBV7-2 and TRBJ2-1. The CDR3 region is CASSFADNEQFF.